Presented here are 32 T cell receptor beta chains from one specimen sequenced in a study of blood T cells in healthy people across ages. The authors ran a second PCR of 7 to 11 cycles using a sample-barcoded 5' primer and a J-beta primer mix. TCRdb processed the 5' RACE reads anew with MiXCR; each CDR3 protein has one entry. The sample records around 650,000 distinct CDR3 sequences, less than 45% being singletons. Sequencing input: blood. All receptors derive from an elderly man in good health.

This clonotype was detected only a few times. The V and J genes are TRBV27 and TRBJ2-5; D is perhaps TRBD1 (6 bases). V was pared by 6 bases and J by 0 bases, with 17 bases between. In germline, CDR1 is MNHEY, CDR2 SMNVEV (reference sequence). This CDR3 contains 16 residues. The CDR3 spells CASRERWGQYQETQYF. The CDR3, as DNA: TGTGCCAGCAGAGAACGGTGGGGACAATACCAAGAGACCCAGTACTTC.

This clonotype came up many times. The chain has TRBV29-1 and TRBJ1-2; no reliable D call. The ends were cut back, 7 bases at V and 9 bases at J, with 18 bases in the middle. CDR3 size: 12 residues. Germline V gene data show CDR1 as SQVTM and CDR2 as ANQGSEA. The CDR3 is CSAKEGRLRYTF. CDR3 nucleotides: TGCAGCGCCAAAGAAGGGCGGCTCCGCTACACCTTC.

Many counts were recorded for this clonotype. This chain connects TRBV29-1 to TRBJ2-5; possible D gene TRBD1, 6 bases. From germline, CDR1 is SQVTM and CDR2 ANQGSEA. The V end lost 7 bases, the J end lost 4 bases, and 13 bases lay between the germline ends. This CDR3 contains 12 residues. CDR3 in amino acids: CSAVRGGETQYF. As DNA, the CDR3 is TGCAGCGCTGTCAGGGGTGGAGAGACCCAGTACTTC.

J is TRBJ1-5 and V is TRBV20-1, with D unresolved. The length of the CDR3 is 13 residues. Germline V gene lookup returns CDR1 DFQATT and CDR2 SNEGSKA (reference sequence). V was trimmed by 3 bases and J by 4 bases, leaving 10 bases between them. This CDR3 is CSARLRMNQPQHF. The CDR3 DNA is TGCAGTGCTAGGCTCAGAATGAATCAGCCCCAGCATTTT.

The J gene is TRBJ1-2, the V gene TRBV5-6, with D possibly matching TRBD1 (5 bases). The CDR3 runs to 15 residues. V lost 1 base and J lost 3, with 13 bases in between. The germline CDR1 and CDR2 sequences are SGHDT and YYEEEE. The chain's CDR3 is CASSLLGRSDYGYTF. The CDR3 DNA reads as TGTGCCAGCAGCTTGTTGGGGCGCTCTGACTATGGCTACACCTTC.

This clonotype was picked up one time. The CDR3 nucleotides are TGTGCCAGCAGGCGGGACAGAGTATTCTCCGGGGAGCTGTTTTTT. Translating gives CASRRDRVFSGELFF. V and J are TRBV6-5 and TRBJ2-2, with a weak D call TRBD1 (7 bases). Germline V CDR1 and CDR2: MNHEY, SVGAGI. This CDR3 spans 15 amino acids. With 6 bases removed from V and 6 bases from J, the gap between germline ends came to 17 bases.

This clonotype was seen at least ten times. J is TRBJ2-6 and V is TRBV29-1, with a possible D match to TRBD1 (5 bases). Germline V gene sequence: CDR1 SQVTM, CDR2 ANQGSEA. Trimming removed 4 bases from V and 4 bases from J, with 14 bases in between. CDR3 length equals 15 residues. The CDR3: CSVVSVGAGANVLTF. The CDR3 DNA reads as TGCAGCGTTGTCAGTGTAGGGGCCGGGGCCAACGTCCTGACTTTC. The full variable domain, its missing parts supplied by reference TRBV29-1 and TRBJ2-6, is SAVISQKPSRDICQRGTSLTIQCQVDSQVTMMFWYRQQPGQSLTLIATANQGSEATYESGFVIDKFPISRPNLTFSTLTVSNMSPEDSSIYLCSVVSVGAGANVLTFGAGSRLTVL.

This clonotype was detected only once. The chain joins TRBV5-8 to TRBJ2-5; 10 bases fit TRBD1. V trimming: 2 bases; J trimming: 2 bases; junction bases outside the gene matches: 9. Germline CDR1 reads SGHTS; CDR2 reads YDEGEE. The CDR3 has 17 residues. CDR3 sequence reads: CASSFTYGQGGQETQYF. CDR3 sequence (DNA): TGTGCCAGCAGCTTTACCTACGGACAGGGGGGACAAGAGACCCAGTACTTC.

The sample holds a few counts of this clonotype. The chain has TRBV20-1 and TRBJ2-5, with D unresolved. Germline lookup yields CDR1 DFQATT and CDR2 SNEGSKA (reference sequence). The CDR3 runs 16 residues. Deletions cut 0 bases from V and 3 bases from J, with 17 bases between. CDR3 region: CSARDSGPVAEETQYF. For the CDR3, the DNA is TGCAGTGCTAGAGATTCTGGCCCGGTGGCAGAAGAGACCCAGTACTTC.

The genes are TRBV7-3 and TRBJ2-2; D is unclear. CDR1 is SGHTA, CDR2 FQGTGA, per germline. The V end was cut by 0 bases, the J end by 6 bases, with 5 bases between. CDR3 length equals 13 residues. CDR3: CASSLTGSGELFF. The CDR3 region has the DNA TGTGCCAGCAGCTTAACGGGGTCCGGGGAGCTGTTTTTT.

The chain employs TRBV5-1 and TRBJ2-1, with 9 bases matching TRBD2. The ends lost 2 bases at V and 9 bases at J; junction bases unmatched: 9. The CDR3 sequence is 15 residues long. Looked up from germline, CDR1 is SGHRS and CDR2 is YFSETQ. The chain's CDR3 is CASSFRLAARGEQFF. CDR3 DNA sequence: TGCGCCAGCAGCTTCAGACTAGCGGCCCGCGGTGAGCAGTTCTTC.

The chain couples TRBV28 to TRBJ2-7, with D possibly matching TRBD1 (5 bases). The length of the CDR3 is 16 residues. V lost 1 base, J lost 4 bases, and 17 bases lay in between. Germline V CDR1 and CDR2: MDHEN, SYDVKM. CDR3 nucleotide sequence: TGTGCCAGCAGTTTATTCGGTCAGGGAAGAGATTACGAGCAGTACTTC. Amino acid sequence: CASSLFGQGRDYEQYF. Drawing the rest from reference TRBV28 and TRBJ2-7, the complete variable domain is DVKVTQSSRYLVKRTGEKVFLECVQDMDHENMFWYRQDPGLGLRLIYFSYDVKMKEKGDIPEGYSVSREKKERFSLILESASTNQTSMYLCASSLFGQGRDYEQYFGPGTRLTVT.

In its sample, this clonotype was seen many times. This chain links TRBV20-1 with TRBJ2-5; 10 bases are a match to TRBD1. Germline-derived CDR1 and CDR2 are DFQATT and SNEGSKA (reference sequence). The V segment lost 2 bases and the J segment 7 bases; nucleotides outside the gene matches: 4. This CDR3 spans 13 amino acids. The CDR3, as DNA: TGCAGTGCTAGAACCGGGACAGGGGCGACCCAGTACTTC. Amino acid sequence: CSARTGTGATQYF.

The genes are TRBV9 and TRBJ2-1; 8 bases are shared with TRBD2. Germline V gives CDR1 SGDLS, CDR2 YYNGEE. The CDR3 covers 16 residues. The J segment lost 0 bases and the V segment lost 3 bases, leaving 5 bases of the junction unmatched. The CDR3 nucleotides are TGTGCCAGCAGCGCAGCTGCGGGAGGCTCCTACAATGAGCAGTTCTTC. Protein sequence: CASSAAAGGSYNEQFF. Supplemented by reference TRBV9 and TRBJ2-1, the full variable domain reads DSGVTQTPKHLITATGQRVTLRCSPRSGDLSVYWYQQSLDQGLQFLIQYYNGEERAKGNILERFSAQQFPDLHSELNLSSLELGDSALYFCASSAAAGGSYNEQFFGPGTRLTVL.

With regard to this clonotype: One end of the junction fails to match germline, which may point to a read error. The chain employs TRBV12-3 or TRBV12-4 and TRBJ1-1; D possibly corresponds to TRBD1 (5 bases). The CDR3 is 15 amino acids. This chain's CDR3 is CASSLGRGVNIEAFF. The CDR3 DNA sequence: TGTGCCAGCAGTTTGGGTCGGGGGGTGAACATTGAAGCTTTCTTT.

The CDR3 nucleotides read TGTGCCAGCAGACCTACCTCTTTTTCCGAGCAGTACTTC. It is translated as CASRPTSFSEQYF. The rearrangement joins TRBV12-3 or TRBV12-4 to TRBJ2-7; D gene uncertain. The CDR3 runs 13 residues. The V gene lost 6 bases and the J gene lost 6 bases, with 15 bases spanning the gap.

The sample holds many counts of this clonotype. In nucleotides, the CDR3 is TGCAGTGCTCCTAGACAGGGTTTAGGGGTGGGCTACACCTTC. This sequence encodes CSAPRQGLGVGYTF. The V call is TRBV20-1, the J call TRBJ1-2; TRBD1 matches 7 bases. This CDR3 has 14 amino acids. Germline trimming cut 5 bases from V and 8 bases from J; bases unmatched to any gene: 14. Looked up from germline, CDR1 is DFQATT and CDR2 is SNEGSKA (reference sequence).

This clonotype was seen repeatedly, ten times or more. This sequence joins TRBV10-3 and TRBJ2-7; 13 nucleotides line up with TRBD2. The CDR3 runs to 16 residues. V shed 0 bases and J 3 bases; nucleotides not matched to a gene: 2. Germline values: CDR1 ENHRY, CDR2 SYGVKD. The CDR3 DNA sequence: TGTGCCATCAGTGAGTCCTGGACTAGCGGGGGCTACGAGCAGTACTTC. Protein sequence: CAISESWTSGGYEQYF.

V and J are TRBV20-1 and TRBJ1-3, with no clear D. This CDR3 has 15 amino acids. Between the trimmed V and J ends, which lost 3 bases and 0 bases, there was a span of 12 bases. Germline CDR1 reads DFQATT; CDR2 reads SNEGSKA (reference sequence). The chain's CDR3 is CSARDLGTSGNTIYF. The CDR3 coding sequence is TGCAGTGCTAGGGACCTAGGAACCTCTGGAAACACCATATATTTT.

The chain recombines TRBV5-5 with TRBJ1-3, with 9 bases matching TRBD1. The ends lost 2 bases at V and 1 base at J; junction bases unmatched: 10. This CDR3 is built from 18 residues. The germline V gene has CDR1 SGHKS and CDR2 YYEKEE (reference sequence). CDR3 sequence: CASSFTGQGGGSGNTIYF. The DNA for the CDR3 is TGTGCCAGCAGCTTCACGGGACAGGGAGGTGGTTCTGGAAACACCATATATTTT.

This rearrangement joins TRBV29-1 to TRBJ1-2; 12 bases fit TRBD1. This CDR3 is 11 amino acids long. The germline gives CDR1 SQVTM, CDR2 ANQGSEA. CDR3 loop: CTSGTGGDYTF. In DNA, the CDR3 is TGCACCTCGGGGACAGGGGGCGACTACACCTTC.

This clonotype was seen repeatedly, ten times or more. The J gene is TRBJ2-3, the V gene TRBV11-2; TRBD2 aligns across 7 bases. Trimming cost V 3 bases and J 10 bases; bases outside gene matches: 7. The CDR3 extends over 13 amino acids. Germline loops: CDR1 SGHAT, CDR2 FQNNGV. In DNA form, the CDR3 reads TGTGCCAGCAGCTTGATCAGCGGGGCGGCGCAGTATTTT. It translates to CASSLISGAAQYF.

The chain has TRBV6-2 or TRBV6-3 and TRBJ1-2; the D is unclear. The V gene lost 4 bases and the J gene lost 4 bases, with 7 bases spanning the gap. CDR1 and CDR2 from the germline V gene are MNHEY and SVGEGT. The CDR3 is 12 amino acids. The CDR3 reads CASSFGSYGYTF. In nucleotides, the CDR3 is TGTGCCAGCAGTTTCGGGTCCTATGGCTACACCTTC.

There are a few counts of this clonotype. This sequence joins TRBV20-1 and TRBJ1-2, with 9 bases matching TRBD1. This CDR3 contains 12 residues. Trimming took 5 bases from V and 7 from J; bases not matched to a gene: 5. CDR1 and CDR2 from the germline V gene are DFQATT and SNEGSKA (reference sequence). The CDR3 DNA is TGCAGTGCTGGGACAGGGACTCCTGGCTACACCTTC. Translation gives CSAGTGTPGYTF.

The chain has TRBV5-4 and TRBJ2-3, with 7 bases that match TRBD1. V dropped 0 bases and J dropped 2; count of bases not matched to a gene: 3. The CDR3 is made up of 15 amino acids. The germline V gene encodes CDR1 SGHNT and CDR2 YYREEE (reference sequence). In DNA, the CDR3 is TGTGCCAGCAGCTTGGGAGGGGGCTTCACAGATACGCAGTATTTT. Its translation: CASSLGGGFTDTQYF.

About this clonotype itself: Its ends do not fully match the called genes, so a read error is possible. This chain uses TRBV7-2 with TRBJ2-7; D possibly matches TRBD1 or TRBD2 (6 bases each). The germline gives CDR1 SGHTA, CDR2 FQGNSA. The CDR3 has 13 residues. The CDR3 sequence is CASSLAGGYGQYF. The CDR3 coding sequence is TGTGCCAGCAGCTTAGCGGGGGGCTACGGGCAGTACTTC.

A note on this clonotype: A junction boundary mismatches the germline segment, possibly from a read error. V gene TRBV4-2 combines with J gene TRBJ2-2; D unclear. Germline assignment: CDR1 LGHNA and CDR2 YNFKEQ. The CDR3 length is 16 residues. The CDR3 reads CAGSQGPATNTGELFF. CDR3 sequence (DNA): TGTGCCGGCAGCCAAGGTCCCGCTACGAACACCGGGGAGCTGTTTTTT.

This clonotype was seen a few times. The chain carries TRBV7-2 and TRBJ1-1, with TRBD1 identical over 8 bases. The junction had 2 bases not matched to a gene; V was cut back by 4 bases and J by 4 bases. CDR3 length: 13 amino acids. Per the germline V gene, CDR1 is SGHTA and CDR2 is FQGNSA. The CDR3 DNA reads TGTGCCAGCAGCTCGGACAGGGTCACTGAAGCTTTCTTT. This sequence encodes CASSSDRVTEAFF.

The chain links TRBV11-2 to TRBJ2-7; possibly TRBD1 for D (6 bases). The CDR3 runs 14 residues. V lost 5 bases to trimming and J lost 0 bases, with 11 bases between them. Looked up from germline, CDR1 is SGHAT and CDR2 is FQNNGV. The CDR3 spells CASSPRQDSYEQYF. In nucleotides, the CDR3 is TGTGCCAGCAGCCCACGACAGGACTCCTACGAGCAGTACTTC.

The table lists this clonotype with a few counts. The chain links TRBV20-1 to TRBJ2-1; 10 bases fit TRBD2. The CDR3 is 19 amino acids. Germline V gene lookup returns CDR1 DFQATT and CDR2 SNEGSKA (reference sequence). Unmatched junction bases numbered 20, after V lost 0 bases and J lost 9 bases. The CDR3 here is CSARDLRQFGASGSFEQFF. In DNA, the CDR3 is TGCAGTGCTAGAGATCTCAGGCAATTCGGGGCTAGCGGGAGCTTTGAGCAGTTCTTC.

This clonotype was counted only a few times. The V gene is TRBV7-9, the J gene TRBJ1-6; 10 bases line up with TRBD1. There are 14 residues in the CDR3. Losses at the gene ends were 5 bases for V and 10 bases for J; bases not matched to a gene: 5. Germline V gene data show CDR1 as SEHNR and CDR2 as FQNEAQ (reference sequence). CDR3 bases: TGTGCCAGCAGCACCGGGACAGGGGTATCACCCCTCCACTTT. It is translated as CASSTGTGVSPLHF.

The chain joins TRBV30 to TRBJ1-4, with 7 bases identical to TRBD1. V gave up 2 bases and J gave up 7 bases; unmatched junction bases: 1. In germline, CDR1 is GTSNPN, CDR2 SVGIG (reference sequence). This CDR3 has 12 residues. In DNA, the CDR3 is TGTGCCTGGAGTCGACAGGGTGAAAAACTGTTTTTT. As protein: CAWSRQGEKLFF.